A single sample is the source of the 20 T cell receptor beta chains below, sequenced in a study of CD8+ T cells in alopecia areata. RNA extraction and reverse transcription yielded cDNA as sequencing template. Using immunoSEQ multiplex PCR, the repertoire was profiled, and TCRdb retains in-frame clones only, with some absent. The table records about 98,000 clones, 35% to 50% of them present only once. The sample taken for sequencing was CD4+ T cells sorted from blood. The receptors were sampled from a human donor with alopecia areata.

V and J are TRBV25-1 and TRBJ2-5; TRBD2 might be the D (6 bases). Germline V gives CDR1 MGHDK, CDR2 SYGVNS. The CDR3 has 16 amino acids. V was shortened by 2 bases and J by 9 bases, with 22 bases between the two germline ends. CDR3 DNA sequence: TGTGCCAGCAGTGAAAGCCCCGGGACCGTCGGAGGGCCCCAGTACTTC. This gives the protein CASSESPGTVGGPQYF.

This clone was seen only a few times. This chain uses TRBV29-1 with TRBJ2-5; D uncertain. This CDR3 region has 10 residues. The ends were cut back, 7 bases at V and 4 bases at J, with 7 bases in the middle. Germline CDR1 SQVTM, CDR2 ANQGSEA. The CDR3 here is CSAAPETQYF. In DNA form, the CDR3 reads TGCAGCGCCGCGCCAGAGACCCAGTACTTC.

J is TRBJ1-3 and V is TRBV7-9, with 7 bases lining up with TRBD1. Germline V CDR1 and CDR2: SEHNR, FQNEAQ (reference sequence). J was trimmed by 3 bases and V by 5 bases; bases with no gene match: 7. The CDR3 contains 15 residues. The CDR3 here is CASSARGNSGNTIYF. Written as DNA, the CDR3 is TGTGCCAGCAGCGCCAGGGGGAATAGTGGAAACACCATATATTTT.

The sample holds a few counts of this clone. The chain recombines TRBV28 with TRBJ1-1, with D perhaps matching TRBD1 (5 bases). This CDR3 is 11 amino acids long. V lost 10 bases to trimming and J lost 8 bases, with 14 bases between them. Germline V gene sequence: CDR1 MDHEN, CDR2 SYDVKM. The CDR3 region has the DNA TGTGCCACCCATCGTGGGGGGGAAGCTTTCTTT. It codes for CATHRGGEAFF. The full variable domain, in which reference TRBV28 and TRBJ1-1 provide the parts outside the CDR3, is DVKVTQSSRYLVKRTGEKVFLECVQDMDHENMFWYRQDPGLGLRLIYFSYDVKMKEKGDIPEGYSVSREKKERFSLILESASTNQTSMYLCATHRGGEAFFGQGTRLTVV.

The rearrangement links TRBV25-1 to TRBJ2-7, with D possibly being TRBD1 (5 bases). The V end was cut by 3 bases, the J end by 4 bases, with 7 bases between. There are 12 residues in the CDR3. From germline, CDR1 is MGHDK and CDR2 SYGVNS. DNA for the CDR3: TGTGCCAGCAGTGAGCAGGGTTACGAGCAGTACTTC. Translation: CASSEQGYEQYF.

This clone was observed once. The gene calls are TRBV27 and TRBJ2-1; no clear D. CDR3 size: 13 residues. Per the germline V gene, CDR1 is MNHEY and CDR2 is SMNVEV (reference sequence). The V and J ends lost 3 bases and 8 bases respectively, with 11 bases between them. CDR3 loop: CASSLPQRDEQFF. The CDR3 nucleotides are TGTGCCAGCAGTTTGCCACAAAGGGATGAGCAGTTCTTC.

On this clone itself: Mismatch with germline at one junction end may stem from a read error. In nucleotides, the CDR3 is TGCGCCAGCAGCTTGGTGACTAGCGGGAGGGATCCCCACTTC. Protein product: CASSLVTSGRDPHF. This sequence joins TRBV5-1 and TRBJ2-7; the match to TRBD2 covers 14 bases. This CDR3 has 14 amino acids. The germline V gene encodes CDR1 SGHRS and CDR2 YFSETQ.

The rearrangement joins TRBV2 to TRBJ1-2; D is perhaps TRBD1 (5 bases). Germline lookup yields CDR1 SNHLY and CDR2 FYNNEI. The V end lost 5 bases, the J end lost 4 bases, and 14 bases lay between the germline ends. This CDR3 has 14 amino acids. For the CDR3, the DNA is TGTGCCAGCAGTTCAAGGCCGGGGACCTATGGCTACACCTTC. Translated, it gives CASSSRPGTYGYTF.

The chain combines TRBV29-1 with TRBJ2-3; no reliable D call. V gave up 7 bases and J gave up 5 bases, with 16 bases separating them. Germline CDR1 reads SQVTM; CDR2 reads ANQGSEA. The CDR3 runs to 13 residues. CDR3 sequence: CSAGPTMGDTQYF. CDR3 in DNA: TGCAGCGCCGGGCCGACCATGGGAGATACGCAGTATTTT.

This clone was seen a handful of times. This chain joins TRBV28 and TRBJ2-7; perhaps D is TRBD1 or TRBD2 (6 bases each). From germline, CDR1 is MDHEN and CDR2 SYDVKM. This CDR3 is 14 amino acids long. Trimming removed 6 bases from V and 4 bases from J, with 16 bases in between. In DNA form, the CDR3 reads TGTGCCAGCAGCCACGCCACGGGGGCGTACGAGCAGTACTTC. Its protein is CASSHATGAYEQYF.

This clone turned up a few times. Here the CDR3 reads CAWSPPPDFRELFF. The CDR3 coding sequence is TGTGCCTGGAGTCCCCCTCCGGACTTCCGGGAGCTGTTTTTT. This chain uses TRBV30 with TRBJ2-2, with D maybe TRBD2 (5 bases). Germline values: CDR1 GTSNPN, CDR2 SVGIG (reference sequence). The CDR3 has 14 amino acids. Trimming removed 2 bases at V and 9 bases at J, with 16 bases between.

This clone has a handful of counts. The gene calls are TRBV2 and TRBJ1-5; D not certain. CDR1 and CDR2 (germline): SNHLY, FYNNEI. The CDR3 runs 14 residues. Deletions cut 6 bases from V and 4 bases from J, with 13 bases between. The DNA for the CDR3 is TGTGCCAGCAGGACGGTTCCCTCAAATCAGCCCCAGCATTTT. It yields the protein CASRTVPSNQPQHF.

This rearrangement joins TRBV11-2 to TRBJ2-7; D may be TRBD1 or TRBD2 (6 bases each). V dropped 3 bases and J dropped 8 bases, with 8 bases sitting between them. This CDR3 has 11 residues. Germline CDR1 is SGHAT and CDR2 is FQNNGV. CDR3 sequence reads: CASSLGGQQYF. The DNA for the CDR3 is TGTGCCAGCAGCTTGGGGGGCCAGCAGTACTTC.

This clone was counted between two and nine times. The rearrangement joins TRBV7-2 to TRBJ2-7, with a tentative D call TRBD1 (5 bases). Per germline, CDR1 SGHTA and CDR2 FQGNSA. V was pared by 1 base and J by 0 bases, with 7 bases between. CDR3 size: 14 residues. CDR3 region: CASSLVRVSYEQYF. The CDR3 bases are TGTGCCAGCAGCTTAGTCAGGGTCTCCTACGAGCAGTACTTC.

Here the CDR3 DNA reads TGTGCCAGCTCACCATATACGGGGCCAATCTACGAGCAGTACTTC. Its protein is CASSPYTGPIYEQYF. The V gene is TRBV18, the J gene TRBJ2-7; D may correspond to TRBD1 or TRBD2 (5 bases each). Germline V lookup: CDR1 KGHSH, CDR2 LQKENI. This CDR3 comprises 15 residues. V lost 2 bases, J lost 3 bases, and 14 bases lay in between.

The chain recombines TRBV2 with TRBJ2-7, with D unclear. Germline lookup yields CDR1 SNHLY and CDR2 FYNNEI. The CDR3 length is 13 residues. The V and J ends lost 2 bases and 6 bases respectively, with 11 bases between them. The CDR3 loop reads CASSENLRSEQYF. CDR3 sequence (DNA): TGTGCCAGCAGTGAAAACCTCAGATCCGAGCAGTACTTC.

The chain couples TRBV6-5 to TRBJ2-7; TRBD2 matches at 10 bases. Per germline, CDR1 MNHEY and CDR2 SVGAGI. The V and J ends lost 0 bases and 2 bases, in that order; junction bases with no gene match: 4. This CDR3 spans 16 amino acids. CDR3 DNA sequence: TGTGCCAGCAGTTACTCGGGACTAGCGAGAGCCTACGAGCAGTACTTC. Its protein is CASSYSGLARAYEQYF.

This clone was seen more than once but under ten times. The chain has TRBV15 and TRBJ2-1, with D uncertain. Trimming took 0 bases from V and 0 from J, leaving 6 bases between them. The CDR3 consists of 15 residues. CDR1 and CDR2 (germline): LNHNV, YYDKDF (reference sequence). This CDR3 reads CATSREGSSYNEQFF. CDR3 nucleotides: TGTGCCACCAGCAGAGAGGGTAGCTCCTACAATGAGCAGTTCTTC.

The chain links TRBV30 to TRBJ1-1; 8 nucleotides line up with TRBD1. Germline CDR1 and CDR2: GTSNPN and SVGIG (reference sequence). The V gene end was trimmed by 5 bases and the J gene end by 1 base; junction bases not matched to a gene: 3. The CDR3 is made up of 13 amino acids. In DNA form, the CDR3 reads TGTGCCTGGGCCGGGACAGGGAACACTGAAGCTTTCTTT. The encoded protein is CAWAGTGNTEAFF.

V gene TRBV13 combines with J gene TRBJ2-7; a weak D match, TRBD2 (6 bases). V lost 5 bases and J lost 3, with 11 bases in between. Germline CDR1 PRHDT, CDR2 FYEKMQ (reference sequence). CDR3 length equals 13 residues. DNA for the CDR3: TGTGCCAGCAGCACGGGAGTAGTCTACGAGCAGTACTTC. It yields the protein CASSTGVVYEQYF.